What follows is one T cell receptor beta chain and its context. This specimen belongs to a study of blood T cell repertoires in COVID-19. Study overall: Acute and convalescent COVID-19 specimens originated in the United States, Italy and Spain.

The V gene's germline CDR1 is SGHAT and CDR2 FQDESV (reference sequence). CDR3 length: 13 residues. The trim removed 6 bases at V and 4 bases at J, leaving 4 bases unmatched. Original processing notes: Using reference gene primer amplification, nucleated cell counts were estimated. Assay: immunoSEQ multiplex PCR; the TCRdb copy retains only in-frame clones and omits some. That table is the source of V, J and clone size, and D and trimming were worked out from the DNA. Seen here are 77,000 or so clones, 83% observed once, and the top ten hold roughly 6%. Specimen: peripheral blood. This chain connects TRBV11-1 to TRBJ2-3; TRBD2 aligns across 7 bases. The clonotype originates from a woman aged 55-70 years with acute or convalescent COVID-19. CDR3 protein: CASRQRGADTQYF. CDR3 in DNA: TGTGCCAGCAGACAACGGGGGGCAGATACGCAGTATTTT.